This T cell receptor beta chain was observed in a study of long-term antiretroviral therapy in people with HIV. Survey-level immunoSEQ v3.0 assays were run. Sequencing had a target that covered roughly 40,000-50,000 T-cell genomes per sample. Produced via immunoSEQ multiplex PCR; TCRdb's table is partial and in-frame only. The repertoire includes about 28,000 clones, 70% to 90% of them detected once, and 3% to 4% sits in the top ten. Treatment locations for all participants with HIV were in the United States. Study findings and constraints: Repertoires from HIV showed CDR3 length ranges narrower than those of controls.

The germline V gene has CDR1 MNHNS and CDR2 SASEGT. The V end was cut by 8 bases, the J end by 7 bases, with 14 bases between. The length of the CDR3 is 13 residues. Comment on this clone: Its antigen is not known.

Specimen: unsorted PBMCs, collected 0.8 years before starting antiretroviral therapy. This chain uses TRBV6-1 with TRBJ1-4; D might be TRBD1 (5 bases). This clonotype was obtained from a man between 18 and 29 years old with HIV. The CDR3 loop is CASLRQGGEKLFF. DNA for the CDR3: TGTGCCAGCTTGCGGCAGGGCGGTGAAAAACTGTTTTTT.